This T cell receptor (beta chain) was observed in a study of blood T cell repertoires in COVID-19. This clone occurred once. Sequencing was performed with immunoSEQ multiplex PCR; in TCRdb, only in-frame clones are kept and a portion is missing. The top ten hold about 16% of the sample, which has about 59,000 clones, approximately 92% seen once. With 7 bases clipped from V and 4 bases from J, the junction kept 15 bases outside the gene matches. The V gene's germline CDR1 is SGHRS and CDR2 YFSETQ. The CDR3 runs 17 residues. The specimen sequenced was peripheral blood. This TCR was recovered from a man at least 80 years old with acute or convalescent COVID-19. The V gene is TRBV5-1, the J gene TRBJ2-1; TRBD1 agrees at 9 bases. DNA for the CDR3: TGCGCCAGCGGACGGACAGGGGCCATTGATGGATACAATGAGCAGTTCTTC. Protein sequence: CASGRTGAIDGYNEQFF.